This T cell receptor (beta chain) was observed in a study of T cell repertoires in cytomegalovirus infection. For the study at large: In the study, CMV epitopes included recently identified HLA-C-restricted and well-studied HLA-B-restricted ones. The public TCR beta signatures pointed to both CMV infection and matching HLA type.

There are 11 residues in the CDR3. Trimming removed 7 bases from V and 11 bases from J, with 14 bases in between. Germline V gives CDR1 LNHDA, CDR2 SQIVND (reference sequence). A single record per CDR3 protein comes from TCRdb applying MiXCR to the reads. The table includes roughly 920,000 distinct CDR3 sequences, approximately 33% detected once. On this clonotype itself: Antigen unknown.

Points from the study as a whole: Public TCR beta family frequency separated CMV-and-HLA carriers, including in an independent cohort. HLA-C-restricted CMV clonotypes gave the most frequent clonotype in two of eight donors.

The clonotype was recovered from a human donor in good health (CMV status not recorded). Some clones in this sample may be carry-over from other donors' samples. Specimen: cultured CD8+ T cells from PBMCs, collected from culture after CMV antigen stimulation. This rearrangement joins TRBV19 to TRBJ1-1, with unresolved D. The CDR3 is CASITFWEAFF. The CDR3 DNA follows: TGTGCCAGTATTACATTTTGGGAGGCTTTCTTT.